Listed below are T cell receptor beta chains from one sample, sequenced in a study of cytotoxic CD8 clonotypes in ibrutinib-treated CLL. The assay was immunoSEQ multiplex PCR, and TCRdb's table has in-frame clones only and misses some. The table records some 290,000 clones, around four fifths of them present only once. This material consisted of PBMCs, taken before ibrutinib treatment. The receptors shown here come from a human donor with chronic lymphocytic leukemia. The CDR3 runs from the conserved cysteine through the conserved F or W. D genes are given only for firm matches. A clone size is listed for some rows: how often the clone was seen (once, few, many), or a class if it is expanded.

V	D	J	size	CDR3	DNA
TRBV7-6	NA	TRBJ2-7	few	CASSLNPGTSYEQYF	TGTGCCAGCAGCCTAAACCCCGGGACGAGCTACGAGCAGTACTTC
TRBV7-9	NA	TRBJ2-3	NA	CASKGGQARSSDTQYF	TGTGCCAGCAAAGGCGGCCAAGCGCGATCGTCAGATACGCAGTATTTT
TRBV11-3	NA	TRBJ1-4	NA	CASSPGLSTNEKLFF	TGTGCCAGCAGCCCAGGTCTCTCAACTAATGAAAAACTGTTTTTT
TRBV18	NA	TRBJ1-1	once	CASSLANPPGTSHF	TGTGCCAGCTCACTTGCCAACCCACCCGGGACAAGCCACTTT
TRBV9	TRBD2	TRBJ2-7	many	CASSVTSGSTYEQYF	TGTGCCAGCAGTGTCACTAGCGGGAGTACCTACGAGCAGTACTTC
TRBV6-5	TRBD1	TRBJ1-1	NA	CASRPTGVRQAFF	TGTGCCAGCAGACCCACAGGGGTTCGGCAAGCTTTCTTT
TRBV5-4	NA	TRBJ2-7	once	CASSLDPSAFYEQYF	TGTGCCAGCAGCTTGGACCCTAGCGCCTTCTACGAGCAGTACTTC
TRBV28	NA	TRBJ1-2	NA	CASRTTGTFYGYTF	TGTGCCAGCAGGACGACAGGAACTTTCTATGGCTACACCTTC
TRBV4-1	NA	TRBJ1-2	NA	CASSQDQTRYYYGYTF	TGCGCCAGCAGCCAAGATCAAACAAGATACTACTATGGCTACACCTTC
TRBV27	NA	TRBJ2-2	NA	CASRRTGNTGELFF	TGTGCCAGCAGGAGAACAGGGAACACCGGGGAGCTGTTTTTT
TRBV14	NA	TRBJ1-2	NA	CASSHGPSYGYTF	TGTGCCAGCAGCCACGGACCCTCATATGGCTACACCTTC
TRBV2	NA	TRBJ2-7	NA	CASLPLTVTIKYEQYF	TGTGCCAGCCTCCCCTTGACCGTAACCATTAAGTACGAGCAGTACTTC
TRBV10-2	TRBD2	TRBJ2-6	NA	CASSEFWETGTSRLSGANVLTF	TGCGCCAGCAGTGAGTTCTGGGAGACCGGGACTAGCCGACTCTCTGGGGCCAACGTCCTGACTTTC
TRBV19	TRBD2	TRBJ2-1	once	CASSRGGTSGHNEQFF	TGTGCCAGTAGTAGGGGTGGGACTAGCGGACACAATGAGCAGTTCTTC
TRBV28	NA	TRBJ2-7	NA	CASRSSRVVYEQYF	TGTGCCAGCAGAAGTAGCAGGGTTGTTTACGAGCAGTACTTC
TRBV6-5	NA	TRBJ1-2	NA	CASSGRYGYTF	TGTGCCAGCAGTGGACGGTATGGCTACACCTTC